These T cell receptor beta chains were read from a single sample in a study of cytomegalovirus exposure and HLA in healthy donors. Data came from immunoSEQ multiplex PCR; TCRdb stores just in-frame clones and leaves some out. Among 70,000 to 90,000 clones, 55% to 70% were seen once, and the ten largest hold around 16%. Sequenced: PBMCs. The origin of the receptors is a woman aged 40 to 50 in good health and CMV-seropositive. The CDR3 runs from the conserved cysteine through the conserved F or W. A D gene is named only where the DNA matches it firmly. The listing skips clone size in some rows; elsewhere it reads once, few, many or a size class.

d_call clone_size j_call v_call cdr3_nt cdr3_aa
TRBD2 NA TRBJ2-7 TRBV30 TGTGCCTGGAGCGTACGAGCGGGAGTCATCCTCGAGCAGTACTTC CAWSVRAGVILEQYF
TRBD1 NA TRBJ1-1 TRBV9 TGTGCCAGCAGCGTAGATGGGACAGGGAACACTGAAGCTTTCTTT CASSVDGTGNTEAFF
TRBD2 NA TRBJ2-7 TRBV10-1 TGCGCCAGCAGCGCCGGGACTAGCGGCTACGAGCAGTACTTC CASSAGTSGYEQYF
NA NA TRBJ1-1 TRBV6-5 TGTGCCAGCAGTTCGGGTTCTTTGAACACTGAAGCTTTCTTT CASSSGSLNTEAFF
NA few TRBJ1-2 TRBV4-3 TGCGCCAGCAGCCAAGTTGCGGGCCTAGGAACTGGCTACACCTTC CASSQVAGLGTGYTF
TRBD1 NA TRBJ2-7 TRBV5-6 TGTGCCAGCAGCCAAGCGGACAGGGGCTCCTACGAGCAGTACTTC CASSQADRGSYEQYF
TRBD1 few TRBJ1-2 TRBV5-1 TGCGCCAGCGGCCCGACAGGGGTGGGCTATGGCTACACCTTC CASGPTGVGYGYTF
NA NA TRBJ2-5 TRBV30 TGTGCCTGGACAGGGGGGGAGACCCAGTACTTC CAWTGGETQYF
NA few TRBJ1-1 TRBV2 TGTGCCAGCGAAAAGGGGACTGAAGCTTTCTTT CASEKGTEAFF
TRBD1 NA TRBJ1-1 TRBV4-1 TGCGCCAGCAGCCAACCGACAGGGAAGAACACTGAAGCTTTCTTT CASSQPTGKNTEAFF
NA few TRBJ1-2 TRBV7-9 TGTGCCAGCAGCTTAGGGGTGGCAGGGTACTATGGCTACACCTTC CASSLGVAGYYGYTF
TRBD1 NA TRBJ2-7 TRBV7-2 TGTGCCAGCAGCTTAGCCACCCGACAGGGGTTATCTTTC CASSLATRQGLSF
TRBD1 NA TRBJ1-2 TRBV9 TGTGCCAGCAGCCTAGGGGGGACAGGGGACTATGGCTACACCTTC CASSLGGTGDYGYTF
TRBD1 NA TRBJ1-1 TRBV10-3 TGTGCCATTAAGACAGGGGAGGGGGACACTGAAGCTTTCTTT CAIKTGEGDTEAFF
TRBD2 NA TRBJ2-1 TRBV2 TGTGCCAGCAGTTTGAGCGGGAGTTCACAGCATGAGCAGTTCTTC CASSLSGSSQHEQFF
NA NA TRBJ2-5 TRBV7-8 TGTGCCAGCAGCTTTGTGGAGCAAGAGACCCAGTACTTC CASSFVEQETQYF
NA NA TRBJ1-1 TRBV5-1 TGCGCCAGCAGCTTGGTTGTGTTAGGGAGAGGCCGTAACACTGAAGCTTTCTTT CASSLVVLGRGRNTEAFF
NA few TRBJ2-3 TRBV7-2 TGTGCCAGCAGCTTAGGTCTAGCTGCAGATACGCAGTATTTT CASSLGLAADTQYF
NA NA TRBJ2-7 TRBV5-4 TGTGCCAGCAGTCGCTCCTACGAGCAGTACTTC CASSRSYEQYF
NA once TRBJ1-1 TRBV28 TGTGCCAGCAAAGATTCAAACACGGGTGAAGCTTTCTTT CASKDSNTGEAFF
NA few TRBJ1-5 TRBV15 TGTGCCACCAGCAGAGACACGAACCAGAATCAGCCCCAGCATTTT CATSRDTNQNQPQHF
NA NA TRBJ1-1 TRBV28 TGTGCCAGCAGCGTCGGGGGGGCTAACACTGAAGCTTTCTTT CASSVGGANTEAFF
TRBD2 NA TRBJ2-2 TRBV7-2 TGTGCCAGCAGCACCTTAGCGGGAGGGCCTGACACCGGGGAGCTGTTTTTT CASSTLAGGPDTGELFF
NA NA TRBJ1-2 TRBV19 TGTGCCAGTAGTCTCCGGTCGGCTAACTATGGCTACACCTTC CASSLRSANYGYTF
NA NA TRBJ1-2 TRBV30 TGTGCCTGGAGCGGCAAGGACAGCCACTCCGTTCGCTGCACCTTC CAWSGKDSHSVRCTF
TRBD1 NA TRBJ2-5 TRBV6-5 TGTGCCAGCAGGAGCGGACAGGGGATGCAAGAGACCCAGTACTTC CASRSGQGMQETQYF
NA NA TRBJ2-2 TRBV6-6 TGTGCCAGCAGTTACCTGGCGGCTAGCGTCACCGGGGAGCTGTTTTTT CASSYLAASVTGELFF
TRBD2 few TRBJ2-3 TRBV5-6 TGTGCCAGCAGCTCTTTCGGGGGAGGGCCGACAGATACGCAGTATTTT CASSSFGGGPTDTQYF
NA NA TRBJ2-1 TRBV6-5 TGTGCCAGCAGCGTTGGCAGGCTCAATGAGCAGTTCTTC CASSVGRLNEQFF
TRBD2 NA TRBJ2-5 TRBV4-2 TGTGCCAGCAGCCCAGATTCGGGACTAGGAACCGAGACCCAGTACTTC CASSPDSGLGTETQYF
NA NA TRBJ2-6 TRBV7-9 TGTGCCAGCAGCTCCCTGAGGCGTCATGGGGCCAACGTCCTGACTTTC CASSSLRRHGANVLTF
NA NA TRBJ1-5 TRBV5-8 TGTGCCAGCAGCTTCAGATTTCAGCCCCAGCATTTT CASSFRFQPQHF
NA NA TRBJ2-3 TRBV9 TGTGCCAGCAGCGGTAGCGGTCTCACAGATACGCAGTATTTT CASSGSGLTDTQYF